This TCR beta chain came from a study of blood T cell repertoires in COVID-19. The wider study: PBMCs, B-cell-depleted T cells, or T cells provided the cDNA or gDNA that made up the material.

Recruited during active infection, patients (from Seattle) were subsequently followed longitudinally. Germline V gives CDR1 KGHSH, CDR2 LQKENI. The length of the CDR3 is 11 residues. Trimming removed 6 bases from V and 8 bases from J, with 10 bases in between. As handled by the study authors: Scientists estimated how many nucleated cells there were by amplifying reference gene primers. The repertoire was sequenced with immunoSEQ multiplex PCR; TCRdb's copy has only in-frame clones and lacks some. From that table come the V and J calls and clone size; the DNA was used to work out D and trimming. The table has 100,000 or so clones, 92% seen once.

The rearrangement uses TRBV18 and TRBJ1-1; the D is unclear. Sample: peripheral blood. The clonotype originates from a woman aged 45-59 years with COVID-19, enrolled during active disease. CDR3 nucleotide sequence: TGTGCCAGCTCCCGACGAGGAGAAGCTTTCTTT. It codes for CASSRRGEAFF.